The clone carrying this T cell receptor beta chain has only a few counts. The antigen remains undetermined. The data belong to a study of identical twins. Study findings and constraints: Models underestimated how often monozygotic twins shared out-of-frame TCR alpha. Part of the zero-insertion signal could reflect confounding by invariant MAIT and iNKT cells. There was an excess of low generation probability in the out-of-frame alpha sequences that twins shared.

TCRdb re-derived calls from the 5' RACE reads in MiXCR, one entry per CDR3 protein. The table shows 500,000 to 650,000 distinct CDR3 sequences, with about 7% occurring only once. The length of the CDR3 is 13 residues. Trimming took 9 bases from V and 0 from J, leaving 11 bases between them. In addition, the sample was reused for a study of yellow fever vaccine responses in identical twins. Per that study: Twins reportedly had a vaccine T cell response that seemed partly convergent, partly personalized.

The receptor was isolated from a woman aged 18-29 years in good health. This rearrangement joins TRBV12-3 or TRBV12-4 to TRBJ1-1, with D unclear. The sample was PBMCs. The CDR3 coding sequence is TGTGCCAGTTTACCTCATATGAACACTGAAGCTTTCTTT. This encodes CASLPHMNTEAFF.